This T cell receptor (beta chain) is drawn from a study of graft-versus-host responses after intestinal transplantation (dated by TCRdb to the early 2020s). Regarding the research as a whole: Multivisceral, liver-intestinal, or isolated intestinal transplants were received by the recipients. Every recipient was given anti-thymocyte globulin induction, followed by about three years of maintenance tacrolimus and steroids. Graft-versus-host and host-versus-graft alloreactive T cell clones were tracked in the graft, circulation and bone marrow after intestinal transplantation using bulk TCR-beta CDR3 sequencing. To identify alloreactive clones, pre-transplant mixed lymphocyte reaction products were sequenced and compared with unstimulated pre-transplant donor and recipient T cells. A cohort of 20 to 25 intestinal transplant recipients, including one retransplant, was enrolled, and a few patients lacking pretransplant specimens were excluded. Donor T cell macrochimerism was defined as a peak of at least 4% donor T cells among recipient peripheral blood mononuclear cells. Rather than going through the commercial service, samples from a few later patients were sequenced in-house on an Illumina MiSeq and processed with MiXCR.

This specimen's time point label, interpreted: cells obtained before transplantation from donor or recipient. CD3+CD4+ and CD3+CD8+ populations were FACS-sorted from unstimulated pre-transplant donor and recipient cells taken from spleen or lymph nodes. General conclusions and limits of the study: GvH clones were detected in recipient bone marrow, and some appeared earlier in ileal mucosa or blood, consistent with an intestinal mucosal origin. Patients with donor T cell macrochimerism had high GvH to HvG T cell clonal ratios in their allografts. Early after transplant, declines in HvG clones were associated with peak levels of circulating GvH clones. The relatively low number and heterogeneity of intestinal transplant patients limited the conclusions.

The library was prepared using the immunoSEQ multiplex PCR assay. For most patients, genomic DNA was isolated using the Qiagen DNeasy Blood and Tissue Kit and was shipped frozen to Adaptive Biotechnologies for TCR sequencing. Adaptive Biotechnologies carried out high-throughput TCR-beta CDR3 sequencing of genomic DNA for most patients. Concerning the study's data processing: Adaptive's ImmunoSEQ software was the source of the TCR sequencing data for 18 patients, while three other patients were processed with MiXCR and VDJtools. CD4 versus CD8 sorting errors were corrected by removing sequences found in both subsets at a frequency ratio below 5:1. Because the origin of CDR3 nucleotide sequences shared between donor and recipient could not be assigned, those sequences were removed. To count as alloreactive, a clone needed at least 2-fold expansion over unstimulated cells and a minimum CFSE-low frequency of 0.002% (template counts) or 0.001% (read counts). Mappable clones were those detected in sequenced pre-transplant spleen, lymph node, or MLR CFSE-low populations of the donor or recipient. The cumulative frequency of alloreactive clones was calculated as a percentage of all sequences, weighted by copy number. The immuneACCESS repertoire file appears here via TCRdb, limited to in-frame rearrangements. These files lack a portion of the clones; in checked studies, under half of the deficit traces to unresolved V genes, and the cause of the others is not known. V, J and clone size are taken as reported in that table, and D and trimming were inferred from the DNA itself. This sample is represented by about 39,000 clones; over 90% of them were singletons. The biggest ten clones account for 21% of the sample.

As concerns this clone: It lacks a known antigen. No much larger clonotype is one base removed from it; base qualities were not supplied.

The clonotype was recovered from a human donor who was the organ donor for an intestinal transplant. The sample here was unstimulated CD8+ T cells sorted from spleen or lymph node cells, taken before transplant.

CDR3 protein: CASSLGLAGYYEQYF. The DNA is TGTGCCAGCAGCTTAGGACTAGCGGGGTACTACGAGCAGTACTTC. The sequence links TRBV7-2 to TRBJ2-7; the junction holds 11 bases that match TRBD2. CDR1 and CDR2 (SGHTA, FQGNSA) derive from the germline V gene. Here V drops 1 base and J drops 3 bases, and the junction holds 2 bases not matched to any gene. Taken from cysteine to phenylalanine, the CDR3 has 15 residues. Solely the CDR3 DNA is kept, with 45 bases framed from the first base. The full variable domain, completed from the reference TRBV7-2 and TRBJ2-7 proteins outside the CDR3, reads GAGVSQSPSNKVTEKGKDVELRCDPISGHTALYWYRQSLGQGLEFLIYFQGNSAPDKSGLPSDRFSAERTGGSVSTLTIQRTQQEDSAVYLCASSLGLAGYYEQYFGPGTRLTVT.